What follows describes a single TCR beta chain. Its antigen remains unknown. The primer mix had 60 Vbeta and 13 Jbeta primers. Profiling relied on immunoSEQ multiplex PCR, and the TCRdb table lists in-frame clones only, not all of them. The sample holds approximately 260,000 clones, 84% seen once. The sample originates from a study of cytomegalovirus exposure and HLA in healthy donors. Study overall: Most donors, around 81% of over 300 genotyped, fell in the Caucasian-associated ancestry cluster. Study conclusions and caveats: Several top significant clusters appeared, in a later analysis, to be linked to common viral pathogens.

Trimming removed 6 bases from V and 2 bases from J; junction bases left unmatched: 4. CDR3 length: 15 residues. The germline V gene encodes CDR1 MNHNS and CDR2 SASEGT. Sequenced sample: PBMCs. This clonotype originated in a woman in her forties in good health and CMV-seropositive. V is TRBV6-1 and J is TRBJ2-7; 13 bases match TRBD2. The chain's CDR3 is CASREGLAGTYEQYF. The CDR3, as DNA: TGTGCCAGCAGGGAGGGACTAGCGGGAACCTACGAGCAGTACTTC.